This T cell receptor beta chain was identified during a study of human T cells and chemical hapten exposure. As for the study in general: An area of 2 cm by 2 cm on upper inner arm skin received 2% DPC for sensitization. In the approximately 24-week study, patients were dosed weekly with diphenylcyclopropenone on the scalp throughout.

Time point denoted: patch test 2, 6 weeks after DPC sensitization. Noted treatment: therapeutic diphenylcyclopropenone sensitization with weekly scalp DPC. It was unfractionated whole blood from which total RNA was extracted. Study results and limitations: The donor cohort had alopecia, so its immune response may not match that of healthy people.

This clonotype has more than one count but fewer than ten. The antigen is unknown. TCRdb recomputed calls from the RACE reads with MiXCR, one row per CDR3 protein. The repertoire holds around 99,000 distinct CDR3 sequences, 9.5% to 11% seen once, with roughly 2% in the top ten. Germline loops: CDR1 SGHTA, CDR2 FQGNSA. The ends were cut back, 5 bases at V and 2 bases at J, with 23 bases in the middle. The CDR3 sequence is 18 residues long. This receptor was taken from a man aged 40-55 years with alopecia areata. Some clones in this sample may be carry-over from other donors' samples. The genes are TRBV7-2 and TRBJ2-3; a possible D gene is TRBD1 (7 bases). Here the sequenced sample was whole blood, taken in connection with sensitization to the hapten diphenylcyclopropenone (DPC). CDR3 coding DNA: TGTGCCAGCAGCCAGATGCACGGTTCAGGGGGGAACACAGATACGCAGTATTTT. It translates to CASSQMHGSGGNTDTQYF.